Included here is one TCR beta chain sequence, with context. Its antigen is still unknown. Here immunoSEQ multiplex PCR was the method, and the copy in TCRdb shows in-frame clones only, minus some. Found here are about 130,000 clones, around 90% of them singletons; the top ten hold 1.5% to 2%. These data belong to a study of T cell responses to AZD1222 COVID-19 vaccine. The wider study: Second doses were pooled across both intervals (about 4 or about 12 weeks).

Study-wide points: Donors skewed white British and female; clonal diversity was possibly underestimated.

Sample: peripheral blood, taken on day 0 of AZD1222 vaccination. This TCR was sampled from an adult in good health.

This chain's CDR3 is CASSFSGKDTQYF. CDR3 nucleotides: TGTGCCAGCAGTTTTTCGGGGAAAGATACGCAGTATTTT. The V and J genes are TRBV28 and TRBJ2-3; a possible D gene is TRBD2 (5 bases). Germline values: CDR1 MDHEN, CDR2 SYDVKM. Trimming stripped 3 bases from V and 5 bases from J, with 9 bases between. The CDR3 is 13 residues long.